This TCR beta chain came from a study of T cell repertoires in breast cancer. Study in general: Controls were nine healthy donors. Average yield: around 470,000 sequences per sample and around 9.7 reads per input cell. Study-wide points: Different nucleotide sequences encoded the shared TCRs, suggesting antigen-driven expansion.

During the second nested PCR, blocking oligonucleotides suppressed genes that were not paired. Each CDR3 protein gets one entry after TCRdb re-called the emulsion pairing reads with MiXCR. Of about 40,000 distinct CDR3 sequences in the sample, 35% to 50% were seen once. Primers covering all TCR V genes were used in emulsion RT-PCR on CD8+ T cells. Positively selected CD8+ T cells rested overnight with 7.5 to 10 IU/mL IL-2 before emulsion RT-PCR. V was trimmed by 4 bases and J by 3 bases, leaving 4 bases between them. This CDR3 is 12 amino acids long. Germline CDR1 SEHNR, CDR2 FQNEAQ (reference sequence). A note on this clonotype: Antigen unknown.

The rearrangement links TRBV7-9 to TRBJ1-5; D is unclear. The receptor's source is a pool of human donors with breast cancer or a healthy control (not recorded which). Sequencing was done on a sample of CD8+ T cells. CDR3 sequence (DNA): TGTGCCAGCAGCTACCTCAATCAGCCCCAGCATTTT. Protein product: CASSYLNQPQHF.